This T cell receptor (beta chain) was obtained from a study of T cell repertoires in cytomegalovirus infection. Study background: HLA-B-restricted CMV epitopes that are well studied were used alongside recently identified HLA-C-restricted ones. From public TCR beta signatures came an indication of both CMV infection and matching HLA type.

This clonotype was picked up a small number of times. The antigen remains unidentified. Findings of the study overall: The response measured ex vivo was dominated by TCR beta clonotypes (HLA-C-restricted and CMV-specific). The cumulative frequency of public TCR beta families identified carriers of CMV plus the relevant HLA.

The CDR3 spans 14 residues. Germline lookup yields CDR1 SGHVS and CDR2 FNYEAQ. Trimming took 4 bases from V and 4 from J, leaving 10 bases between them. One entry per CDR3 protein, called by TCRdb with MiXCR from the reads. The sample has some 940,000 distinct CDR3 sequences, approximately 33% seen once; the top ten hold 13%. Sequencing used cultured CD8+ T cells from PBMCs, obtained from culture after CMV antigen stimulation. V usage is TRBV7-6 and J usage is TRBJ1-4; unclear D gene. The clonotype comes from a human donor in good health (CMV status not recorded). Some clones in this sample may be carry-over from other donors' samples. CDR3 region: CASSSAVLNEKLFF. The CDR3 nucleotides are TGTGCCAGCAGCTCGGCCGTACTTAATGAAAAACTGTTTTTT.